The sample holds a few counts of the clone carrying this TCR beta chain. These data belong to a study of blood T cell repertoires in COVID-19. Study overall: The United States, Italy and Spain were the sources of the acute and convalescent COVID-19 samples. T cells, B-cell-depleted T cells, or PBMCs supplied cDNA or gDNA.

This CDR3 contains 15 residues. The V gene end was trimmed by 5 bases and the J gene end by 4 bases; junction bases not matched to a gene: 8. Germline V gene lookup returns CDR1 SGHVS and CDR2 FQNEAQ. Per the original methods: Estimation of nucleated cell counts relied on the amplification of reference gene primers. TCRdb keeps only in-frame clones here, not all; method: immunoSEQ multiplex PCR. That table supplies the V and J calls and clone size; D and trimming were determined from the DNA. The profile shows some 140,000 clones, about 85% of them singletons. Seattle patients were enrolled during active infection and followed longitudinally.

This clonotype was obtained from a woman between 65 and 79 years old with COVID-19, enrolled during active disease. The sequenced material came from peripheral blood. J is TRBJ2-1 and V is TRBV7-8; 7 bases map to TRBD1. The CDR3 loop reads CASSLDRAQYNEQFF. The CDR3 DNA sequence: TGTGCCAGCAGCCTCGACAGGGCTCAATACAATGAGCAGTTCTTC. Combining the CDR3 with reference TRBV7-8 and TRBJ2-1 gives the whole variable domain GAGVSQSPRYKVAKRGQDVALRCDPISGHVSLFWYQQALGQGPEFLTYFQNEAQLDKSGLPSDRFFAERPEGSVSTLKIQRTQQEDSAVYLCASSLDRAQYNEQFFGPGTRLTVL.